The present TCR beta chain was sequenced within a study of regulatory T cells in long-lasting Graves disease. Germline CDR1 is SQVTM and CDR2 is ANQGSEA. The CDR3 is 13 amino acids. V was trimmed by 7 bases and J by 0 bases, leaving 12 bases between them. Time point described: newly diagnosed GD, antithyroid drugs for less than 3 months. Extracted PBMC RNA gave rise to the TCR library. Arm-PCR of CDR3 regions and iRepertoire HTBI primers were the basis on which TCR beta libraries were built. TCRdb re-called the multiplex PCR reads with MiXCR, one entry per CDR3 protein. The table records some 330,000 distinct CDR3 sequences, roughly 10% of them present only once. In this sample, this clonotype turned up many times. This sample also appeared in a second study, on T cells in Graves' hyperthyroidism and ophthalmopathy. This second study notes: The model forecast ophthalmopathy, anticipating it by a median about 7 months before onset.

The material was peripheral blood mononuclear cells (PBMCs), obtained at new diagnosis, from a patient treated with antithyroid drugs. The sequence was obtained from a woman in her late teens or twenties with Graves disease. The gene calls are TRBV29-1 and TRBJ1-1, with D possibly TRBD1 on 5 matching bases. CDR3 nucleotides: TGCAGCGCCAGGGCCAGGTTGAACACTGAAGCTTTCTTT. This encodes CSARARLNTEAFF.